This T cell receptor beta chain was captured by sequencing in a study of T cells in localized non-small cell lung cancer. Notes on the study in general: A median of 57 of the top 100 tumor clones appeared in adjacent lung, which was paired and uninvolved. Tumor showed lower T cell clonality than uninvolved adjacent lung, where it was highest. Longer overall survival was associated with a higher density of T cells in the blood. Multi-region tumor sequencing was not done, so intratumor heterogeneity could not be excluded.

Clones were read by immunoSEQ multiplex PCR, and TCRdb kept only the in-frame ones, dropping some. In the table there are fewer than 100,000 clones, 87% of which are singletons. V was pared by 6 bases and J by 6 bases, with 14 bases between. The CDR3 covers 13 residues. The germline V gene encodes CDR1 MNHNS and CDR2 SASEGT. Remarks on this clone: The antigen is not known.

The V and J genes are TRBV6-1 and TRBJ1-1; tentative D call: TRBD1 (6 bases). The material was peripheral blood, obtained before any cancer treatment. The receptor comes from a man aged 35-69 years with stage I squamous cell lung carcinoma. CDR3 coding DNA: TGTGCCAGCAGCTCCAGGGGAATCGCTGAAGCTTTCTTT. This codes for CASSSRGIAEAFF.